This paragraph reports one TCR beta chain. What it binds is unknown. The TCRbeta library incorporated unique molecular identifiers. TCRdb fed the PCR reads into MiXCR, producing one record per CDR3 protein. The profile covers about 1,000,000 distinct CDR3 sequences, with roughly 29% appearing a single time and 25% to 35% taken by the ten largest. The entry originates in a study of T-cell reconstitution after alpha-beta-depleted transplantation in children. Notes on the study in general: Once a year had passed after transplant, T-cell counts and diversity came mostly from newly produced T cells. Alpha-beta T cells about two months after transplant reportedly derived from several hundred expanded graft clones.

This receptor was taken from a boy under two years old who had a stem cell transplant for SCID, so the T cells may come from the graft donor. The input for sequencing was PBMCs, mostly from graft donor cells, taken 360 days after TCRalphabeta/CD19-depleted stem cell transplant.

The DNA of the CDR3 is TGCGCCAGCAGCCGAACGGGGGGCAGGGCAGATACGCAGTATTTT. Residues: CASSRTGGRADTQYF. V is TRBV5-1 and J is TRBJ2-3, with D tentatively TRBD2 (7 bases). Trimming took off 4 bases at V and 4 bases at J, with 16 bases between the two ends. From germline, CDR1 is SGHRS and CDR2 YFSETQ. This CDR3 region has 15 residues. Looking up the rest from reference TRBV5-1 and TRBJ2-3 gives the full variable domain: KAGVTQTPRYLIKTRGQQVTLSCSPISGHRSVSWYQQTPGQGLQFLFEYFSETQRNKGNFPGRFSGRQFSNSRSEMNVSTLELGDSALYLCASSRTGGRADTQYFGPGTRLTVL.